Following are 10 T cell receptor beta chains from one sample sequenced in a study of T-cell memory formation after mild COVID-19. TCRdb re-called the 5' RACE reads through MiXCR, storing one row per CDR3 protein. The table shows 300,000 to 350,000 distinct CDR3 sequences, with 14% occurring only once. Sequenced input: PBMCs or a T cell subset sorted from them (not recorded which). The source of these receptors is a man aged 18 to 30 who had mild COVID-19 (a few samples of this study predate the infection). Cell type and time point are not known.

This chain uses TRBV20-1 with TRBJ2-1; 14 bases are shared with TRBD2. Germline CDR1 and CDR2: DFQATT and SNEGSKA (reference sequence). V was pared by 6 bases and J by 8 bases, with 12 bases of the junction left unmatched. The CDR3 consists of 16 residues. Here the CDR3 reads CSARTSGGHPRDEQFF. CDR3 nucleotides: TGCAGTGCCAGGACTAGCGGGGGGCATCCGAGGGATGAGCAGTTCTTC.

In its sample, this clonotype was seen many times. The rearrangement links TRBV5-4 to TRBJ2-7; D tentatively reads TRBD1 or TRBD2 (5 bases each). This CDR3 spans 12 amino acids. V was shortened by 4 bases and J by 6 bases, with 11 bases between the two germline ends. Germline V gives CDR1 SGHNT, CDR2 YYREEE (reference sequence). In nucleotides, the CDR3 is TGTGCCAGCAGCCGGGACCGAGGCGAGCAGTACTTC. This codes for CASSRDRGEQYF.

This clonotype was seen only a few times. The chain has TRBV2 and TRBJ2-5, with unresolved D. Germline V gene lookup returns CDR1 SNHLY and CDR2 FYNNEI. The length of the CDR3 is 13 residues. Deletions cut 4 bases from V and 4 bases from J, with 10 bases between. CDR3: CASSVLGGETQYF. CDR3 sequence (DNA): TGTGCCAGCAGTGTCCTGGGTGGAGAGACCCAGTACTTC.

The rearrangement links TRBV7-9 to TRBJ2-7; no firm D call. The V gene lost 0 bases and the J gene lost 5 bases, with 8 bases spanning the gap. Germline V gene lookup returns CDR1 SEHNR and CDR2 FQNEAQ (reference sequence). The CDR3 contains 13 residues. CDR3 DNA: TGTGCCAGCAGCTTAGCTGGGTTCCACGAGCAGTACTTC. Its translation is CASSLAGFHEQYF.

There are many counts of this clonotype. The V call is TRBV5-1, the J call TRBJ2-5, with D unresolved. V was shortened by 0 bases and J by 5 bases, with 11 bases between the two germline ends. The CDR3 covers 14 residues. CDR1 SGHRS and CDR2 YFSETQ come from the germline V gene. The CDR3 coding sequence is TGCGCCAGCAGCTTGGAAGGGTATCGCGAGACCCAGTACTTC. Its translation: CASSLEGYRETQYF.

This clonotype showed up just a few times. This chain links TRBV20-1 with TRBJ1-2, with D maybe TRBD1 (6 bases). This CDR3 contains 11 residues. CDR1 DFQATT and CDR2 SNEGSKA come from the germline V gene (reference sequence). V lost 6 bases, J lost 5 bases, and 10 bases lay in between. The CDR3 spells CSAAGEYGYTF. CDR3 nucleotides: TGCAGTGCGGCAGGGGAGTATGGCTACACCTTC.

This chain joins TRBV7-9 and TRBJ1-2, with no clear D. Germline CDR1 and CDR2: SEHNR and FQNEAQ (reference sequence). The CDR3 is 13 residues long. Trimming removed 1 base from V and 4 bases from J, with 7 bases in between. The DNA of the CDR3 is TGTGCCAGCAGCTTAGACGAGGGCTATGGCTACACCTTC. This codes for CASSLDEGYGYTF. Using reference TRBV7-9 and TRBJ1-2 for the parts outside the CDR3, the full variable domain is DTGVSQNPRHKITKRGQNVTFRCDPISEHNRLYWYRQTLGQGPEFLTYFQNEAQLEKSRLLSDRFSAERPKGSFSTLEIQRTEQGDSAMYLCASSLDEGYGYTFGSGTRLTVV.

The chain is built from TRBV10-3 and TRBJ2-7; 15 positions match TRBD2. This CDR3 is 18 amino acids long. The V gene's germline CDR1 is ENHRY and CDR2 SYGVKD. With V trimmed by 4 bases and J by 1 base, 8 bases remained unmatched. The CDR3 spells CAISGTGTSGGRSYEQYF. CDR3 bases: TGTGCCATCAGTGGGACAGGGACTAGCGGGGGGCGGTCCTACGAGCAGTACTTC.

This clonotype was detected a few times. The rearrangement joins TRBV4-2 to TRBJ1-1; 7 bases align to TRBD1. The germline CDR1 and CDR2 sequences are LGHNA and YNFKEQ. The CDR3 totals 15 residues. V was clipped by 4 bases and J by 5 bases; unmatched bases: 10. CDR3 in DNA: TGTGCCAGCAGCCGACGGGACAGACAGTATACTGAAGCTTTCTTT. Translated, it gives CASSRRDRQYTEAFF.

The J gene is TRBJ1-6, the V gene TRBV11-2, with D possibly being TRBD1 (5 bases). Trimming took off 5 bases at V and 15 bases at J, with 26 bases between the two ends. The CDR3 loop spans 16 amino acids. Germline V CDR1 and CDR2: SGHAT, FQNNGV. The CDR3 sequence is CASSLYTGVGTFGLHF. CDR3 nucleotide sequence: TGTGCCAGCAGCCTTTACACGGGAGTCGGGACCTTCGGCCTCCACTTT.